The 14 T cell receptor beta chains in this list originate from one sample, sequenced in a study of identifying expanded T cells in peripheral blood. The protocol was immunoSEQ multiplex PCR, while the TCRdb copy is restricted to in-frame clones and leaves out a portion. The sample holds about 52,000 clones, 82% seen once. Sequenced input: blood. These receptors originate from a person aged 18 to 70 in good health.

The V and J genes are TRBV7-9 and TRBJ1-1; 8 nucleotides agree with TRBD1. V dropped 2 bases and J dropped 6; count of bases not matched to a gene: 5. This CDR3 contains 14 residues. Germline CDR1 SEHNR, CDR2 FQNEAQ (reference sequence). CDR3 bases: TGTGCCAGCAGCTTAATAGACAGGGGTCCTGAAGCTTTCTTT. Translation: CASSLIDRGPEAFF.

The J gene is TRBJ1-4, the V gene TRBV11-2, with 10 bases lining up with TRBD1. Germline V CDR1 and CDR2: SGHAT, FQNNGV. CDR3 length: 15 amino acids. V shed 3 bases, J shed 6 bases, and the junction held 4 bases outside the gene matches. Written as DNA, the CDR3 is TGTGCCAGCAGCTTCGACAGGGGGCGGGATGAAAAACTGTTTTTT. Translation gives CASSFDRGRDEKLFF. Drawing the rest from reference TRBV11-2 and TRBJ1-4, the complete variable domain is EAGVAQSPRYKIIEKRQSVAFWCNPISGHATLYWYQQILGQGPKLLIQFQNNGVVDDSQLPKDRFSAERLKGVDSTLKIQPAKLEDSAVYLCASSFDRGRDEKLFFGSGTQLSVL.

V usage is TRBV5-6 and J usage is TRBJ2-7, with 7 bases fitting TRBD1. There are 14 residues in the CDR3. After removal of 0 bases from V and 3 bases from J, the junction contained 3 bases not matched to a gene. Per germline, CDR1 SGHDT and CDR2 YYEEEE. The CDR3 is CASSLAQGFYEQYV. The CDR3 nucleotides read TGTGCCAGCAGCTTGGCACAGGGGTTCTACGAGCAGTACGTC.

The V call is TRBV6-1, the J call TRBJ1-2; no firm D call. The CDR3 is 11 residues long. Trimming removed 6 bases at V and 4 bases at J, with 6 bases between. Germline V gene data show CDR1 as MNHNS and CDR2 as SASEGT. CDR3 protein: CASSAGYGYTF. The CDR3 nucleotides are TGTGCCAGCAGCGCCGGCTATGGCTACACCTTC.

This clone has more than one count but fewer than ten. This rearrangement joins TRBV10-3 to TRBJ1-2; 7 nucleotides align to TRBD1. The CDR3 is made up of 13 amino acids. The V segment lost 7 bases and the J segment 2 bases; nucleotides outside the gene matches: 4. Germline values: CDR1 ENHRY, CDR2 SYGVKD. The DNA of the CDR3 is TGTGCCATCACCGAACAGGGGAACTATGGCTACACCTTC. Its protein product is CAITEQGNYGYTF.

The gene calls are TRBV11-2 and TRBJ2-1; 11 nucleotides match TRBD2. CDR1 is SGHAT and CDR2 is FQNNGV in the germline V gene. The CDR3 spans 18 residues. Trimming at V came to 3 bases and at J to 7 bases, leaving 14 bases not matched to a gene. CDR3 DNA sequence: TGTGCCAGCAGCTTTAGATCCGGGACTAGCGGCCCCGGGAATGAGCAGTTCTTC. This translates into CASSFRSGTSGPGNEQFF.

This clone was seen a few times. This likely traces to a read error, being one base from a far larger clone. The chain couples TRBV5-1 to TRBJ2-3; the D gene is possibly TRBD1 (6 bases). This CDR3 region has 13 residues. Germline loops: CDR1 SGHRS, CDR2 YFSETQ. The V and J ends lost 4 bases and 0 bases respectively, with 6 bases between them. The CDR3 nucleotides are TGCGCCAGCAGCCAGGGGAGCACAGATACGCAGTATTTT. Translated, it gives CASSQGSTDTQYF.

The chain employs TRBV30 and TRBJ1-2; D gene unclear. The CDR3 has 12 residues. Germline lookup yields CDR1 GTSNPN and CDR2 SVGIG (reference sequence). The germline V and J ends were trimmed by 1 base and 8 bases, with 11 bases remaining between them. The CDR3 region has the DNA TGTGCCTGGAGTGCGGGGAACCGCGGCTACACCTTC. Translation: CAWSAGNRGYTF. The full variable domain, its missing parts supplied by reference TRBV30 and TRBJ1-2, is SQTIHQWPATLVQPVGSPLSLECTVEGTSNPNLYWYRQAAGRGLQLLFYSVGIGQISSEVPQNLSASRPQDRQFILSSKKLLLSDSGFYLCAWSAGNRGYTFGSGTRLTVV.

V is TRBV7-9 and J is TRBJ2-7; tentatively, D is TRBD2 (7 bases). Germline-derived CDR1 and CDR2 are SEHNR and FQNEAQ (reference sequence). V was cut by 2 bases and J by 5 bases, with 13 bases left in between. This CDR3 spans 14 amino acids. CDR3 sequence (DNA): TGTGCCAGCAGCTTAACGGGGGGCCTCGACGAGCAGTACTTC. As protein: CASSLTGGLDEQYF.

This clone was counted once. This chain connects TRBV6-4 to TRBJ2-3, with TRBD2 matching over 7 bases. Germline values: CDR1 MRHNA, CDR2 SNTAGT. The CDR3 is 15 residues long. J was trimmed by 2 bases and V by 6 bases; bases with no gene match: 8. The CDR3 DNA reads as TGTGCCAGCAGCGATGGGGGGGGATTCACAGATACGCAGTATTTT. This sequence encodes CASSDGGGFTDTQYF.

The chain carries TRBV7-9 and TRBJ1-2, with 8 nucleotides matching TRBD1. Germline values: CDR1 SEHNR, CDR2 FQNEAQ (reference sequence). V was pared by 2 bases and J by 6 bases, with 2 bases of the junction left unmatched. This CDR3 contains 13 residues. CDR3 coding DNA: TGTGCCAGCAGCTTACAGGGGGCGGATGGCTACACCTTC. Its translation is CASSLQGADGYTF.

The chain uses TRBV28 and TRBJ1-2; TRBD1 is a possible D gene (5 bases). The germline V gene encodes CDR1 MDHEN and CDR2 SYDVKM. The CDR3 is 14 residues long. V lost 6 bases to trimming and J lost 4 bases, with 15 bases between them. This CDR3 is CASSLMRGGYGYTF. The CDR3 region has the DNA TGTGCCAGCAGCCTTATGCGGGGCGGCTATGGCTACACCTTC.

The count of this clone is one. V usage is TRBV5-6 and J usage is TRBJ2-1; 11 nucleotides match TRBD2. The CDR3 runs to 15 residues. Germline CDR1 is SGHDT and CDR2 is YYEEEE. With 3 bases clipped from V and 6 bases from J, the junction kept 5 bases outside the gene matches. In nucleotides, the CDR3 is TGTGCCAGCAGCTGGGGGACTAGCGGACTCAATGAGCAGTTCTTC. Its translation: CASSWGTSGLNEQFF.

This chain joins TRBV6-5 and TRBJ1-1; D call uncertain. The germline V and J ends were trimmed by 0 bases and 4 bases, with 12 bases remaining between them. This CDR3 is built from 15 residues. Germline loops: CDR1 MNHEY, CDR2 SVGAGI. Written as DNA, the CDR3 is TGTGCCAGCAGTTACTCGGTCGGGGTAGGCACTGAAGCTTTCTTT. It specifies CASSYSVGVGTEAFF.